The 28 T cell receptor beta chains in this list originate from one sample, sequenced in a study of T-cell reconstitution after alpha-beta-depleted transplantation in children. It was with unique molecular identifiers that the TCRbeta library was prepared. TCRdb re-analysed the PCR reads in MiXCR, keeping a single row per CDR3 protein. The sample contains under 750,000 distinct CDR3 sequences, roughly 23% of which appear only once. This specimen was PBMCs, mostly from graft donor cells, taken 360 days after TCRalphabeta/CD19-depleted stem cell transplant. The receptors were gathered from a boy less than two years old who had a stem cell transplant for acute myeloid leukemia, so the T cells may come from the graft donor.

This clonotype turned up a few times. The chain has TRBV9 and TRBJ2-2; 7 bases are shared with TRBD1. Trimming cost V 4 bases and J 1 base; bases outside gene matches: 7. The CDR3 runs to 16 residues. CDR1 is SGDLS, CDR2 YYNGEE, per germline. The CDR3 loop is CASSITGTENTGELFF. Written as DNA, the CDR3 is TGTGCCAGCAGCATTACCGGGACAGAGAACACCGGGGAGCTGTTTTTT.

The chain has TRBV12-3 or TRBV12-4 and TRBJ2-7; D might be TRBD1 or TRBD2, each matching 5 bases. The CDR3 sequence is 16 residues long. The V and J ends lost 5 bases and 0 bases respectively, with 17 bases between them. The DNA for the CDR3 is TGTGCCAGCAGTCGAACCGGGACGGCCATCTCCTACGAGCAGTACTTC. Amino acid sequence: CASSRTGTAISYEQYF.

In this sample, this clonotype turned up a few times. V is TRBV20-1 and J is TRBJ2-1, with D perhaps matching TRBD1 (5 bases). Germline loops: CDR1 DFQATT, CDR2 SNEGSKA (reference sequence). Trimming removed 1 base from V and 7 bases from J, with 11 bases in between. This CDR3 region has 13 residues. CDR3 amino acids: CSARVFRENEQFF. The CDR3 DNA reads TGCAGTGCTAGAGTTTTCAGGGAAAATGAGCAGTTCTTC.

This chain links TRBV12-3 or TRBV12-4 with TRBJ2-3; 9 bases agree with TRBD2. Trimming at V came to 5 bases and at J to 4 bases, leaving 13 bases not matched to a gene. The CDR3 has 17 residues. CDR3 loop: CASSRTSEGRSADTQYF. For the CDR3, the DNA is TGTGCCAGCAGTAGGACTAGCGAGGGTCGGAGCGCAGATACGCAGTATTTT.

A few counts support this clonotype. The CDR3 coding sequence is TGCAGTGCTAGAGATCCGACAGGGCTCTATGGCTACACCTTC. It yields the protein CSARDPTGLYGYTF. This chain joins TRBV20-1 and TRBJ1-2, with 7 positions matching TRBD1. Germline V gene data show CDR1 as DFQATT and CDR2 as SNEGSKA (reference sequence). J lost 4 bases, V lost 0 bases, and 5 bases had no gene match. This CDR3 region has 14 residues.

This clonotype has just a few counts. The rearrangement links TRBV20-1 to TRBJ2-5; the D is unclear. Between the trimmed V and J ends, which lost 6 bases and 5 bases, there was a span of 13 bases. The CDR3 length is 12 residues. The germline V gene encodes CDR1 DFQATT and CDR2 SNEGSKA (reference sequence). CDR3 sequence (DNA): TGCAGTGCCCGGAGCCGACTGGAGACCCAGTACTTC. Translation: CSARSRLETQYF.

The V gene is TRBV20-1, the J gene TRBJ2-7, with D perhaps assigned TRBD1 or TRBD2 (5 bases each). Trimming removed 8 bases at V and 7 bases at J, with 27 bases between. This CDR3 comprises 15 residues. Germline V gene data show CDR1 as DFQATT and CDR2 as SNEGSKA (reference sequence). The CDR3 DNA sequence: TGCAGTTGGGCCCCTCTCCGGGGCCTAGCAGGGGAGCAGTACGTC. It codes for CSWAPLRGLAGEQYV.

Of note for this clonotype: It may be a read error: a sequence one base away is much more abundant. The V and J genes are TRBV3-1 and TRBJ2-1, with 10 bases that match TRBD2. The CDR3 has 15 residues. Trimming removed 7 bases from V and 0 bases from J; junction bases left unmatched: 3. Per germline, CDR1 LGHDT and CDR2 YNNKEL (reference sequence). In DNA form, the CDR3 reads TGTGCCAGCAAACTAGCGGGGAGCTCCTACAATGAGCAGTTCTTC. Translation gives CASKLAGSSYNEQFF.

Many counts were recorded for this clonotype. The CDR3 spells CASTRDRGNSPLHF. CDR3 in DNA: TGTGCCAGCACCCGTGACAGGGGAAATTCACCCCTCCACTTT. This chain joins TRBV28 and TRBJ1-6, with 8 bases fitting TRBD1. V gave up 7 bases and J gave up 7 bases; unmatched junction bases: 6. The CDR3 length is 14 residues. Germline V gene data show CDR1 as MDHEN and CDR2 as SYDVKM.

This clonotype was seen only a few times. The V and J genes are TRBV11-2 and TRBJ2-5; 7 positions agree with TRBD1. The germline gives CDR1 SGHAT, CDR2 FQNNGV. The ends lost 0 bases at V and 7 bases at J; junction bases unmatched: 5. The CDR3 length is 14 residues. The CDR3 DNA follows: TGTGCCAGCAGCTTAGAACGGGACAGCTCGACCCAGTACTTC. It codes for CASSLERDSSTQYF.

This clonotype was observed a handful of times. The V call is TRBV20-1, the J call TRBJ2-7, with D perhaps assigned TRBD1 or TRBD2 (5 bases each). The CDR3 is 13 residues long. V dropped 3 bases and J dropped 5 bases, with 14 bases sitting between them. Germline V gene data show CDR1 as DFQATT and CDR2 as SNEGSKA (reference sequence). DNA for the CDR3: TGCAGTGCTAGTAACCGGGGCATCGACGAGCAGTACGTC. Its translation: CSASNRGIDEQYV.

This clonotype was counted at least ten times. The rearrangement joins TRBV7-2 to TRBJ2-1; the match to TRBD2 covers 9 bases. The germline CDR1 and CDR2 sequences are SGHTA and FQGNSA. V trimming: 1 base; J trimming: 10 bases; junction bases outside the gene matches: 8. CDR3 length: 15 residues. CDR3 residues: CASSLDGGGALEQFF. The CDR3 region has the DNA TGTGCCAGCAGCTTAGATGGCGGGGGGGCATTGGAGCAGTTCTTC.

This clonotype has just one count. This sequence joins TRBV6-2 or TRBV6-3 and TRBJ2-1; 14 positions agree with TRBD2. This CDR3 contains 19 residues. The germline V gene has CDR1 MNHEY and CDR2 SVGEGT. V shed 2 bases, J shed 7 bases, and the junction held 13 bases outside the gene matches. CDR3 in DNA: TGTGCCAGCAGTTACGGGGGGACTAGCGGGGGTCGCCTGCGAAATGAGCAGTTCTTC. This translates into CASSYGGTSGGRLRNEQFF.

This clonotype appeared a few times. V gene TRBV11-3 combines with J gene TRBJ1-1; 10 bases match TRBD1. This CDR3 has 15 amino acids. The V gene end was trimmed by 2 bases and the J gene end by 4 bases; junction bases not matched to a gene: 4. CDR1 and CDR2 (germline): SGHNT, YENEEA. The CDR3 spells CASSLRTGGRTEAFF. CDR3 nucleotide sequence: TGTGCCAGCAGCTTAAGGACAGGGGGGCGCACTGAAGCTTTCTTT.

In its sample, this clonotype was seen many times. The V gene is TRBV12-3 or TRBV12-4, the J gene TRBJ2-6; tentatively, D is TRBD2 (5 bases). Trimming shortened V by 2 bases and J by 2 bases, and 10 bases separated the two germline ends. The CDR3 covers 16 residues. As DNA, the CDR3 is TGTGCCAGCAGTTTAAGTGCGGGCCCTGGGGCCAACGTCCTGACTTTC. It is translated as CASSLSAGPGANVLTF.

This clonotype was seen many times. The CDR3 loop is CAITSANYNEQFF. The CDR3 bases are TGTGCCATAACTAGCGCCAACTACAATGAGCAGTTCTTC. The chain combines TRBV12-3 or TRBV12-4 with TRBJ2-1; 7 positions agree with TRBD2. This CDR3 has 13 residues. The J segment lost 3 bases and the V segment lost 10 bases, leaving 6 bases of the junction unmatched.

CDR3 amino acids: CASSLAGGSIYEQYV. Written as DNA, the CDR3 is TGTGCCAGCAGCCTTGCGGGGGGATCTATCTACGAGCAGTACGTC. The genes are TRBV7-2 and TRBJ2-7; 8 bases align to TRBD2. The CDR3 spans 15 residues. Trimming took 5 bases from V and 3 from J; bases not matched to a gene: 9. Germline lookup yields CDR1 SGHTA and CDR2 FQGNSA.

This clonotype was counted at least ten times. For the CDR3, the DNA is TGTGCCAGCAGCTTAGCAGGGGGTCGGTCTGGAAACACCATATATTTT. Its protein product is CASSLAGGRSGNTIYF. The V and J genes are TRBV7-8 and TRBJ1-3; the D gene is possibly TRBD1 (6 bases). Germline V gene sequence: CDR1 SGHVS, CDR2 FQNEAQ. The V end was cut by 0 bases, the J end by 1 base, with 10 bases between. The CDR3 extends over 16 amino acids. Full variable domain (missing parts from reference TRBV7-8 and TRBJ1-3): GAGVSQSPRYKVAKRGQDVALRCDPISGHVSLFWYQQALGQGPEFLTYFQNEAQLDKSGLPSDRFFAERPEGSVSTLKIQRTQQEDSAVYLCASSLAGGRSGNTIYFGEGSWLTVV.

This clonotype has ten or more counts. V and J are TRBV20-1 and TRBJ2-1; D is unclear. The CDR3 consists of 18 residues. V was pared by 2 bases and J by 0 bases, with 20 bases between. In germline, CDR1 is DFQATT, CDR2 SNEGSKA (reference sequence). Here the CDR3 DNA reads TGCAGTGCTAGAAAAGGTGGTCCACAGTTTAGCTCCTACAATGAGCAGTTCTTC. It encodes CSARKGGPQFSSYNEQFF.

This clonotype has a handful of counts. This sequence joins TRBV6-5 and TRBJ2-1; D is uncertain. CDR3 length: 15 amino acids. Germline CDR1 MNHEY, CDR2 SVGAGI. The germline V and J ends were trimmed by 5 bases and 0 bases, with 11 bases remaining between them. CDR3: CASSHDDYSYNEQFF. CDR3 bases: TGTGCCAGCAGTCACGATGATTACTCCTACAATGAGCAGTTCTTC.

Many counts were recorded for this clonotype. The genes are TRBV19 and TRBJ2-7; D gene unclear. Germline CDR1 and CDR2: LNHDA and SQIVND (reference sequence). Trimming cost V 0 bases and J 3 bases, with 9 bases left between them. This CDR3 spans 14 amino acids. The CDR3 loop is CASSIDSERYEQYF. CDR3 in DNA: TGTGCCAGTAGTATAGATTCAGAGCGCTACGAGCAGTACTTC.

This clonotype came up many times. V is TRBV12-3 or TRBV12-4 and J is TRBJ2-1, with 7 nucleotides matching TRBD2. This CDR3 has 13 amino acids. V lost 5 bases and J lost 5; bases outside the gene matches: 3. The CDR3 spells CASSLGLDNEQFF. In DNA form, the CDR3 reads TGTGCCAGCAGTCTTGGACTAGACAATGAGCAGTTCTTC.

The table lists this clonotype with a few counts. The chain uses TRBV6-1 and TRBJ2-7; 7 bases align to TRBD1. The CDR3 has 14 residues. With 5 bases clipped from V and 3 bases from J, the junction kept 7 bases outside the gene matches. CDR1 is MNHNS, CDR2 SASEGT, per germline. The CDR3 DNA is TGTGCCAGCAGTCAGGGACAGACAATCTACGAGCAGTACTTC. Amino acid sequence: CASSQGQTIYEQYF.

Here the CDR3 DNA reads TGTGCCAGCAGCAGACCCAGCACGGGGCTAGCGGGGGATTTAGAGACCCAGTACTTC. Translating gives CASSRPSTGLAGDLETQYF. The chain links TRBV7-6 to TRBJ2-5; TRBD2 aligns across 10 bases. The CDR3 runs 19 residues. V shed 5 bases and J 4 bases; nucleotides not matched to a gene: 19. Germline values: CDR1 SGHVS, CDR2 FNYEAQ.

V gene TRBV2 combines with J gene TRBJ2-2; 10 bases map to TRBD2. V gave up 1 base and J gave up 4 bases; unmatched junction bases: 9. CDR1 SNHLY and CDR2 FYNNEI come from the germline V gene. The CDR3 sequence is 18 residues long. The CDR3 DNA reads TGTGCCAGCAGTGAAGGGCTAGCGGGGGCGTTGGGCACCGGGGAGCTGTTTTTT. This encodes CASSEGLAGALGTGELFF. The variable domain in full, with the rest retrieved from reference TRBV2 and TRBJ2-2, is EPEVTQTPSHQVTQMGQEVILRCVPISNHLYFYWYRQILGQKVEFLVSFYNNEISEKSEIFDDQFSVERPDGSNFTLKIRSTKLEDSAMYFCASSEGLAGALGTGELFFGEGSRLTVL.

This clonotype was observed a few times. The V and J genes are TRBV4-1 and TRBJ2-6, with D possibly matching TRBD2 (6 bases). CDR3 length: 20 residues. Germline CDR1 reads MGHRA; CDR2 reads YSYEKL. Trimming left V 1 base short and J 0 bases short, with 19 bases between. This CDR3 is CASSQGKMRELSSGANVLTF. The CDR3 bases are TGCGCCAGCAGCCAAGGAAAGATGCGGGAACTCAGCTCTGGGGCCAACGTCCTGACTTTC.

Many counts were recorded for this clonotype. This chain joins TRBV20-1 and TRBJ2-3, with unresolved D. The CDR3 covers 12 residues. V was clipped by 1 base and J by 4 bases, with 6 bases between them. Per germline, CDR1 DFQATT and CDR2 SNEGSKA (reference sequence). The CDR3 DNA is TGCAGTGCTAGAGGCCGACCAGATACGCAGTATTTT. It encodes CSARGRPDTQYF.

This clonotype was seen only a few times. This chain links TRBV20-1 with TRBJ2-7, with D uncertain. V shed 5 bases and J shed 0 bases, with 8 bases lying between them. Germline CDR1 and CDR2: DFQATT and SNEGSKA (reference sequence). This CDR3 is 12 amino acids long. The CDR3 DNA is TGCAGTGCTGGGGTAAGCTCCTACGAGCAGTACTTC. Translation: CSAGVSSYEQYF.